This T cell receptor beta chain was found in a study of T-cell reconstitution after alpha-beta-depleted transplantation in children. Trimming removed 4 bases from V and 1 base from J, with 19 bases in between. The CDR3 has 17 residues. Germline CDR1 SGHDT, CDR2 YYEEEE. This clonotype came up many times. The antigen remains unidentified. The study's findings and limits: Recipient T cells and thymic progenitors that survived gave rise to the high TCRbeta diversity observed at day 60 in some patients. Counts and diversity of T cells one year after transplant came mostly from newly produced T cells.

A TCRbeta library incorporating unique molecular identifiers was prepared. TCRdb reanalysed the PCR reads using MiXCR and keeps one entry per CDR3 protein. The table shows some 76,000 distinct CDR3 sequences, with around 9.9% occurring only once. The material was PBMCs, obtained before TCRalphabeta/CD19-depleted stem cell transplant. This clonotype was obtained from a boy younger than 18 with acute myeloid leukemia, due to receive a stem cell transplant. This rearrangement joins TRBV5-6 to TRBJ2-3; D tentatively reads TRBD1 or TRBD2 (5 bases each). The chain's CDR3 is CASSPRGIFGGTDTQYF. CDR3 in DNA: TGTGCCAGCAGCCCTCGGGGCATATTCGGCGGCACAGATACGCAGTATTTT.